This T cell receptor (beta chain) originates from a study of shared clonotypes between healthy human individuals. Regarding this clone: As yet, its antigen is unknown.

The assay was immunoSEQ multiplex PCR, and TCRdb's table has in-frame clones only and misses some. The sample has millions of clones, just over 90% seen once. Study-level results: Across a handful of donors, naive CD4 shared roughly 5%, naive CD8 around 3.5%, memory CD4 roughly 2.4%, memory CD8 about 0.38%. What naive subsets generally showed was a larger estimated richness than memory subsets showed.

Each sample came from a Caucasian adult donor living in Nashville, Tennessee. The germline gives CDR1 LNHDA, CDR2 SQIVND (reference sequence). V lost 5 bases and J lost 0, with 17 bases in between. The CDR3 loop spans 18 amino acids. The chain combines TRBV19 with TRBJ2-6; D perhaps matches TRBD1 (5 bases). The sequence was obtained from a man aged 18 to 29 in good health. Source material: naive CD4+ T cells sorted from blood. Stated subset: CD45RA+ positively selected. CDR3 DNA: TGTGCCAGTAGTCGAAGACAGAAGGATCTCTCTGGGGCCAACGTCCTGACTTTC. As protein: CASSRRQKDLSGANVLTF.